Listed below are T cell receptor beta chains from one sample, sequenced in a study of post-analysis software for immune sequencing data. From the PCR reads, TCRdb called clonotypes with MiXCR, one entry per CDR3 protein. Altogether roughly 800,000 distinct CDR3 sequences are present, just over 45% being singletons, with the ten largest covering roughly 4.9%. Input material: blood. The receptor set was obtained from a girl under 18 with multiple sclerosis. The CDR3 runs from the conserved cysteine through the conserved F or W.

length | J | V | CDR3
12 | TRBJ2-6 | TRBV20-1 | CSARPGANVLTF
17 | TRBJ2-5 | TRBV5-1 | CASSLAWAGGSQETQYF
17 | TRBJ2-7 | TRBV10-3 | CAISESRIGTGRDEQYF
15 | TRBJ1-1 | TRBV6-1 | CASSDQTGFNTEAFF
16 | TRBJ2-1 | TRBV9 | CASSVGGKSSYNEQFF
14 | TRBJ2-7 | TRBV6-5 | CASGPVGRTYEQYF
13 | TRBJ1-1 | TRBV7-2 | CASSETSATEAFF
16 | TRBJ2-7 | TRBV5-1 | CASSLVDRGLPYEQYF
15 | TRBJ2-7 | TRBV7-2 | CASSLGGQHSYEQYF
21 | TRBJ2-6 | TRBV9 | CASSVARTLQGASAGANVLTF
15 | TRBJ1-1 | TRBV20-1 | CSASRSVASNTEAFF
18 | TRBJ1-5 | TRBV4-3 | CASSQDLVRDTSNQPQHF
13 | TRBJ2-3 | TRBV5-6 | CASSAGVADTQYF
14 | TRBJ1-5 | TRBV4-1 | CASSQEGSGQPQHF
14 | TRBJ2-5 | TRBV6-5 | CASSYSLAQETQYF
19 | TRBJ2-3 | TRBV3-1 | CASSHRITSGSSRAGAQYF